This T cell receptor beta chain was sequenced for a study of neurological immune-mediated disorders. Ten or more counts support this clonotype. The CDR3 is 16 residues long. V was clipped by 4 bases and J by 4 bases, with 19 bases between them. CDR1 is LNHNV and CDR2 is YYDKDF in the germline V gene (reference sequence). MiXCR, applied by TCRdb to the 5' RACE reads, yields one record per CDR3 protein. The repertoire includes tens of thousands of distinct CDR3 sequences, roughly an eighth of them detected once, and more than 20% sits in the top ten. Material: PBMCs. The genes are TRBV15 and TRBJ2-5; TRBD1 or TRBD2 may be the D gene (6 bases each). This TCR came from a woman between 45 and 60 years old with HTLV-1-associated myelopathy (HAM/TSP). CDR3 sequence: CATSKGPTGRRETQYF. The CDR3, as DNA: TGTGCCACCAGCAAAGGCCCTACAGGGAGGAGAGAGACCCAGTACTTC.